This T cell receptor (beta chain) emerged from a study of shared clonotypes between healthy human individuals. Study-wide points: Some clonotypes were shared by all four sorted-subset donors, while others were not shared. The non-shared ones had lower generation probabilities than the shared ones. Memory subsets had estimated richness that was generally smaller than that of naive subsets.

Trimming removed 3 bases from V and 4 bases from J, with 9 bases in between. CDR1 is MDHEN, CDR2 SYDVKM, per germline. The CDR3 covers 13 residues. TCRdb's table, derived via immunoSEQ multiplex PCR, lists solely in-frame clones and lacks some. The sample consists of about 1.1 million clones, roughly 77% of them appearing once. Regarding this clone: The antigen is unknown. Being one base from a much bigger clone, this may be a read error. This sample includes further DNA sequences coding for the same CDR3.

The donors were all Caucasian adults (living in Nashville, Tennessee). The sequence came from a man younger than 35 in good health. Some clones in this sample may be carry-over from other donors' samples. The sample taken for sequencing was memory CD4+ T cells from PBMCs. Subset here: CD45RA-negative fraction. J is TRBJ1-2 and V is TRBV28; possibly TRBD1 for D (5 bases). As DNA, the CDR3 is TGTGCCAGCAGTTTGGGCCAGGGCTATGGCTACACCTTC. Amino acids: CASSLGQGYGYTF.